Following are 23 T cell receptor beta chains from one sample sequenced in a study of blood T cell repertoires in COVID-19. Libraries were prepared by immunoSEQ multiplex PCR; TCRdb keeps only in-frame clonotypes and omits some of them. The sample records over 300,000 clones, roughly 85% being singletons. Source material: peripheral blood. The source is a human donor in a cohort sampled during active COVID-19.

The chain carries TRBV7-6 and TRBJ2-7; D is ambiguous. V was cut by 1 base and J by 7 bases, with 17 bases left in between. The CDR3 is 15 amino acids. The V gene's germline CDR1 is SGHVS and CDR2 FNYEAQ. CDR3 region: CASSLGVSPGEEQYF. The CDR3 coding sequence is TGTGCCAGCAGCTTAGGCGTCAGCCCTGGAGAGGAGCAGTACTTC.

J is TRBJ1-2 and V is TRBV27; D is perhaps TRBD1 (6 bases). The V gene's germline CDR1 is MNHEY and CDR2 SMNVEV (reference sequence). The CDR3 sequence is 16 residues long. Between the trimmed V and J ends, which lost 0 bases and 3 bases, there was a span of 14 bases. Here the CDR3 reads CASSLSWGGGHYGYTF. The CDR3 nucleotides are TGTGCCAGCAGTTTATCATGGGGAGGGGGACACTATGGCTACACCTTC.

This chain links TRBV9 with TRBJ1-3; unclear D gene. V was shortened by 4 bases and J by 0 bases, with 8 bases between the two germline ends. CDR3 length equals 14 residues. Germline lookup yields CDR1 SGDLS and CDR2 YYNGEE. As DNA, the CDR3 is TGTGCCAGCAGCCCAACAACCTCTGGAAACACCATATATTTT. It yields the protein CASSPTTSGNTIYF.

V is TRBV19 and J is TRBJ1-4; a possible D gene is TRBD1 (5 bases). The CDR3 is made up of 17 amino acids. Between the trimmed V and J ends, which lost 2 bases and 4 bases, there was a span of 17 bases. Germline CDR1 LNHDA, CDR2 SQIVND (reference sequence). The CDR3 loop reads CASSITAVRVINEKLFF. In DNA, the CDR3 is TGTGCCAGTAGTATAACCGCCGTCAGGGTTATTAATGAAAAACTGTTTTTT. Full variable domain (outside the CDR3, taken from reference TRBV19 and TRBJ1-4): DGGITQSPKYLFRKEGQNVTLSCEQNLNHDAMYWYRQDPGQGLRLIYYSQIVNDFQKGDIAEGYSVSREKKESFPLTVTSAQKNPTAFYLCASSITAVRVINEKLFFGSGTQLSVL.

V usage is TRBV3-1 (or the pseudogene TRBV3-2) and J usage is TRBJ1-2; unclear D gene. V was pared by 2 bases and J by 4 bases, with 20 bases between. Germline V gives CDR1 LGHDT, CDR2 YNNKEL (reference sequence). This CDR3 is 17 amino acids long. The CDR3 loop is CASSQPNPPTSLYGYTF. The CDR3, as DNA: TGTGCCAGCAGCCAACCAAACCCACCGACAAGCCTCTATGGCTACACCTTC.

The CDR3 nucleotides read TGTGCCAGTAGTTCTCAGGGTCGGGAGCAGTACTTC. Translation: CASSSQGREQYF. V gene TRBV19 combines with J gene TRBJ2-7; D may be TRBD1 (5 bases). CDR3 length: 12 amino acids. Trimming took off 5 bases at V and 7 bases at J, with 12 bases between the two ends. Germline CDR1 and CDR2: LNHDA and SQIVND (reference sequence).

The gene calls are TRBV24-1 and TRBJ1-2, with TRBD1 matching over 7 bases. Germline lookup yields CDR1 KGHDR and CDR2 SFDVKD. This CDR3 contains 14 residues. V was pared by 7 bases and J by 2 bases, with 6 bases of the junction left unmatched. The CDR3 loop is CATSPSRGNYGYTF. For the CDR3, the DNA is TGTGCCACCAGCCCCAGCAGGGGGAACTATGGCTACACCTTC.

The chain uses TRBV10-3 and TRBJ2-7; D gene unclear. Between the trimmed V and J ends, which lost 7 bases and 0 bases, there was a span of 10 bases. Germline CDR1 reads ENHRY; CDR2 reads SYGVKD. This CDR3 comprises 13 residues. CDR3 nucleotides: TGTGCCATCACACCAGATTTCTCCTACGAGCAGTACTTC. Translating gives CAITPDFSYEQYF.

The rearrangement joins TRBV15 to TRBJ2-1, with D maybe TRBD1 (6 bases). Germline V lookup: CDR1 LNHNV, CDR2 YYDKDF (reference sequence). V gave up 1 base and J gave up 6 bases, with 16 bases separating them. CDR3 size: 16 residues. CDR3 sequence reads: CATSRARTDYFNEQFF. CDR3 nucleotide sequence: TGTGCCACCAGCAGAGCCAGGACAGACTATTTCAATGAGCAGTTCTTC.

V usage is TRBV5-4 and J usage is TRBJ2-7; 13 bases map to TRBD2. The CDR3 extends over 15 amino acids. The ends lost 4 bases at V and 2 bases at J; junction bases unmatched: 3. Germline V lookup: CDR1 SGHNT, CDR2 YYREEE (reference sequence). CDR3 DNA: TGTGCCAGCAGCCCGGGACTAGCGGGGACCTACGAGCAGTACTTC. Protein product: CASSPGLAGTYEQYF.

This clone was counted a few times. The chain links TRBV6-6 to TRBJ1-2; no firm D call. The CDR3 contains 12 residues. The germline V gene encodes CDR1 MNHNY and CDR2 SVGAGI (reference sequence). The V gene lost 6 bases and the J gene lost 3 bases, with 8 bases spanning the gap. CDR3: CASRSSDYGYTF. CDR3 sequence (DNA): TGTGCCAGCAGATCCTCGGACTATGGCTACACCTTC.

This chain uses TRBV11-3 with TRBJ2-7; D gene uncertain. The CDR3 is made up of 14 amino acids. V was shortened by 0 bases and J by 1 base, with 7 bases between the two germline ends. Germline values: CDR1 SGHNT, CDR2 YENEEA. CDR3 loop: CASSLDADSYEQYF. The CDR3 region has the DNA TGTGCCAGCAGCTTAGATGCAGATTCCTACGAGCAGTACTTC.

The gene calls are TRBV5-1 and TRBJ1-3; possibly TRBD1 for D (5 bases). The CDR3 sequence is 15 residues long. Germline-derived CDR1 and CDR2 are SGHRS and YFSETQ. The V end was cut by 0 bases, the J end by 2 bases, with 9 bases between. CDR3 in amino acids: CASSLATGAGNTIYF. For the CDR3, the DNA is TGCGCCAGCAGCTTGGCCACAGGTGCTGGAAACACCATATATTTT. Complete variable domain (other parts from reference TRBV5-1 and TRBJ1-3): KAGVTQTPRYLIKTRGQQVTLSCSPISGHRSVSWYQQTPGQGLQFLFEYFSETQRNKGNFPGRFSGRQFSNSRSEMNVSTLELGDSALYLCASSLATGAGNTIYFGEGSWLTVV.

This clone was found once. The V and J genes are TRBV2 and TRBJ1-2; TRBD1 aligns across 11 bases. The CDR3 contains 15 residues. CDR1 is SNHLY, CDR2 FYNNEI, per germline. Trimming cost V 5 bases and J 6 bases; bases outside gene matches: 8. The CDR3 nucleotides read TGTGCCAGCAGTCTATATGGGGGACAGGGGGATGGCTACACCTTC. Its translation is CASSLYGGQGDGYTF.

The chain carries TRBV5-1 and TRBJ2-2; 9 nucleotides line up with TRBD2. CDR1 SGHRS and CDR2 YFSETQ come from the germline V gene. V gave up 1 base and J gave up 7 bases; unmatched junction bases: 11. The CDR3 sequence is 17 residues long. CDR3 DNA sequence: TGCGCCAGCAGCTTGTTTCCAGCGGGGGGTTCCGACGGGGAGCTGTTTTTT. As protein: CASSLFPAGGSDGELFF.

A few counts support this clone. The V gene is TRBV12-5, the J gene TRBJ2-7, with TRBD1 identical over 11 bases. V was clipped by 4 bases and J by 7 bases; unmatched bases: 9. This CDR3 has 15 amino acids. Germline V gives CDR1 LGHNT, CDR2 FRNRAP. CDR3 bases: TGTGCTAGTGGTTCGCCCCCGGGACAGGGGGAAGAGCAGTACTTC. Encoded protein: CASGSPPGQGEEQYF.

This clone was seen a few times. The genes are TRBV9 and TRBJ2-7; weak D call: TRBD1 (6 bases). This CDR3 region has 14 residues. The germline V and J ends were trimmed by 4 bases and 3 bases, with 14 bases remaining between them. CDR1 and CDR2 (germline): SGDLS, YYNGEE. CDR3 sequence reads: CASSTGQGNYEQYF. The CDR3 DNA sequence: TGTGCCAGCAGCACTGGGCAGGGGAACTACGAGCAGTACTTC.

The rearrangement uses TRBV5-1 and TRBJ2-5; D gene ambiguous. Germline-derived CDR1 and CDR2 are SGHRS and YFSETQ. This CDR3 has 17 amino acids. V lost 4 bases and J 0 bases, leaving 19 bases between the germline ends. The CDR3 sequence: CASSHSSPARYQETQYF. The CDR3 coding sequence is TGCGCCAGCAGCCACTCAAGCCCAGCGCGGTACCAAGAGACCCAGTACTTC.

The J gene is TRBJ1-5, the V gene TRBV19; possibly TRBD1 for D (6 bases). Germline lookup yields CDR1 LNHDA and CDR2 SQIVND (reference sequence). V was clipped by 8 bases and J by 5 bases, with 16 bases between them. There are 14 residues in the CDR3. CDR3 sequence (DNA): TGTGCCAGTCGCTACAGGGAATCTCATCAGCCCCAGCATTTT. Its protein is CASRYRESHQPQHF.

The chain recombines TRBV6-4 with TRBJ2-2; 8 nucleotides align to TRBD1. The junction had 7 bases not matched to a gene; V was cut back by 4 bases and J by 0 bases. CDR3 size: 17 residues. The germline CDR1 and CDR2 sequences are MRHNA and SNTAGT. CDR3 protein: CASSAGDRRTNTGELFF. For the CDR3, the DNA is TGTGCCAGCAGTGCGGGGGACAGGAGAACGAACACCGGGGAGCTGTTTTTT.

V usage is TRBV5-1 and J usage is TRBJ2-3, with D possibly TRBD1 on 5 matching bases. CDR1 is SGHRS and CDR2 is YFSETQ in the germline V gene. CDR3 length: 15 residues. V lost 0 bases and J 0 bases, leaving 8 bases between the germline ends. CDR3 residues: CASSLAGQSTDTQYF. The CDR3 DNA reads as TGCGCCAGCAGCTTGGCAGGACAAAGCACAGATACGCAGTATTTT. The full variable domain, rest sourced from reference TRBV5-1 and TRBJ2-3, is KAGVTQTPRYLIKTRGQQVTLSCSPISGHRSVSWYQQTPGQGLQFLFEYFSETQRNKGNFPGRFSGRQFSNSRSEMNVSTLELGDSALYLCASSLAGQSTDTQYFGPGTRLTVL.

The chain uses TRBV5-1 and TRBJ1-1; D is ambiguous. V gave up 4 bases and J gave up 0 bases, with 7 bases separating them. Germline V gives CDR1 SGHRS, CDR2 YFSETQ. The CDR3 totals 13 residues. CDR3 sequence: CASSPHMNTEAFF. For the CDR3, the DNA is TGCGCCAGCAGCCCCCACATGAACACTGAAGCTTTCTTT.

CDR3 in amino acids: CASRQTGDEQFF. Here the CDR3 DNA reads TGTGCCAGCAGACAGACAGGGGACGAGCAGTTCTTC. V gene TRBV7-9 combines with J gene TRBJ2-1; 8 nucleotides agree with TRBD1. Unmatched junction bases numbered 5, after V lost 6 bases and J lost 10 bases. This CDR3 is built from 12 residues. The germline V gene encodes CDR1 SEHNR and CDR2 FQNEAQ (reference sequence).